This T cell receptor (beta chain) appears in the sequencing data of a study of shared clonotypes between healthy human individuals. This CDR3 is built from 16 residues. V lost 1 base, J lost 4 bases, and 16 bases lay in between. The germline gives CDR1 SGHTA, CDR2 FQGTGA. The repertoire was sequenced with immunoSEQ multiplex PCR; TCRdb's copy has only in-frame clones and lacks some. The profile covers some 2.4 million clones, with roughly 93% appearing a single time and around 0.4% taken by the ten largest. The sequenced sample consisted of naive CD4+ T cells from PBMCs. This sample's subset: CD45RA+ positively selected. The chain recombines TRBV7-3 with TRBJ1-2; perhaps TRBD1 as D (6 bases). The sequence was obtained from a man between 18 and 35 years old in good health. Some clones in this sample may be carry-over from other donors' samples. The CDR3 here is CASSLMSPGAGYGYTF. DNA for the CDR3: TGTGCCAGCAGCTTAATGTCTCCGGGGGCAGGCTATGGCTACACCTTC.